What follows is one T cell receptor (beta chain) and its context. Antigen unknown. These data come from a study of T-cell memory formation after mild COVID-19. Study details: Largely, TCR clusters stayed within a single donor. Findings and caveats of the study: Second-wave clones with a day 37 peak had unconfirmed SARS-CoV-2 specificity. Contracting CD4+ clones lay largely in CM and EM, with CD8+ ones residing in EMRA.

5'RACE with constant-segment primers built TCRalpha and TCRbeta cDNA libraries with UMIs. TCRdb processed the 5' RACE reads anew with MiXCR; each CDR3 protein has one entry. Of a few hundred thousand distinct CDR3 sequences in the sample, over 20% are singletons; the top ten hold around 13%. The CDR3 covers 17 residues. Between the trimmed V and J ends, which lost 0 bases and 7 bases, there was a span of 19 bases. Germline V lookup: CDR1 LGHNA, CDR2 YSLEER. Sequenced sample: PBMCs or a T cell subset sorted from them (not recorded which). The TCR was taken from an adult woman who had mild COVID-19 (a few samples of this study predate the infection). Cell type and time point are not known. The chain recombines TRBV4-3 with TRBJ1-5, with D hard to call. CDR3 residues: CASSQEADWQARQPQHF. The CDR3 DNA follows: TGCGCCAGCAGCCAAGAGGCAGACTGGCAGGCGAGGCAGCCCCAGCATTTT.